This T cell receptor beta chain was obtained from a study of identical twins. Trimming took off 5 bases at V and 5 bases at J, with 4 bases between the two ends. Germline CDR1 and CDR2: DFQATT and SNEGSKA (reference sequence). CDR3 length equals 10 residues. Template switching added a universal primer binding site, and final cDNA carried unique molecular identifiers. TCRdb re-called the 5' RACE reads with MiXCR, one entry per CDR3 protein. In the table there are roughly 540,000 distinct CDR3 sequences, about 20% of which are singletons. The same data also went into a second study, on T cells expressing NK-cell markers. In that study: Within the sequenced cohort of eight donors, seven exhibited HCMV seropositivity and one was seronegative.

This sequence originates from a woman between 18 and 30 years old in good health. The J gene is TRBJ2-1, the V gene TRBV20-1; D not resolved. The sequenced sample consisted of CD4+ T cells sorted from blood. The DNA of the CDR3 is TGCAGTGCTCATAACAATGAGCAGTTCTTC. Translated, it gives CSAHNNEQFF.